This T cell receptor beta chain was retrieved from a study of T cell responses to AZD1222 COVID-19 vaccine. Only in-frame clones appear in the TCRdb table, and some are missing; sequencing was by immunoSEQ multiplex PCR. Counted here are tens of thousands of clones, more than 80% occurring once; the ten biggest clones make up about 2.4%. Trimming took 6 bases from V and 9 from J, leaving 12 bases between them. This CDR3 spans 12 amino acids. Germline CDR1 and CDR2: MNHEY and SVGAGI. The source of this sequence is an adult who received the AZD1222 COVID-19 vaccine. The sample consisted of peripheral blood, taken 28 days after the second AZD1222 dose. The chain has TRBV6-5 and TRBJ1-5, with D possibly TRBD1 on 5 matching bases. This CDR3 is CASSLDSMPQHF. CDR3 coding DNA: TGTGCCAGCAGCCTCGACAGTATGCCCCAGCATTTT.